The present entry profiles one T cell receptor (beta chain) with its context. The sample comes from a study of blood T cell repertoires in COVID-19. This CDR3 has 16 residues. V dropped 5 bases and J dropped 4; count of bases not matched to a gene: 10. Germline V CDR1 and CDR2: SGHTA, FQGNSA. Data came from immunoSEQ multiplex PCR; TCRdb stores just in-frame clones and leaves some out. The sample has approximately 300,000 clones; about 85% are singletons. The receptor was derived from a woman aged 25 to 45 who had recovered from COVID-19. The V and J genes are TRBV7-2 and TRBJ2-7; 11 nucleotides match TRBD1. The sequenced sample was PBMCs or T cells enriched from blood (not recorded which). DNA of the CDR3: TGTGCCAGCAGCGACCGGACAGGGGGCGGGAAGTACGAGCAGTACTTC. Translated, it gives CASSDRTGGGKYEQYF. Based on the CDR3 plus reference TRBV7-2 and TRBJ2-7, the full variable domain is GAGVSQSPSNKVTEKGKDVELRCDPISGHTALYWYRQSLGQGLEFLIYFQGNSAPDKSGLPSDRFSAERTGGSVSTLTIQRTQQEDSAVYLCASSDRTGGGKYEQYFGPGTRLTVT.